This TCR beta chain is drawn from a study of blood T cells in healthy people across ages. Study-level results: With age, beta diversity per million T cells declined roughly linearly, significantly by 40.

About this clonotype: What it binds is not known.

Together with a sample-barcoded 5' primer, a J-beta primer mix was included in a second PCR lasting about 6 to 11 cycles. TCRdb recomputed calls from the 5' RACE reads with MiXCR, one row per CDR3 protein. The sample records some 760,000 distinct CDR3 sequences, just under 25% being singletons. Samples had at least 6.5 million PBMCs isolated from them. The V and J ends lost 7 bases and 5 bases respectively, with 11 bases between them. In germline, CDR1 is SNHLY, CDR2 FYNNEI. CDR3 length: 12 residues. The sample was also linked to a second study, of T cells of mothers and their children. That publication notes: The effect of thymic selection on TCR recombination output is similar between related and unrelated pairs. No persistent microchimeric T cell clones were detected.

The V and J genes are TRBV2 and TRBJ1-2; D may be TRBD1 (5 bases). The TCR comes from a boy between 10 and 17 years old in good health. The sample was blood. DNA for the CDR3: TGTGCCAGCATGGGGGACGGGTATGGCTACACCTTC. Its translation: CASMGDGYGYTF. Looking up the rest from reference TRBV2 and TRBJ1-2 gives the full variable domain: EPEVTQTPSHQVTQMGQEVILRCVPISNHLYFYWYRQILGQKVEFLVSFYNNEISEKSEIFDDQFSVERPDGSNFTLKIRSTKLEDSAMYFCASMGDGYGYTFGSGTRLTVV.